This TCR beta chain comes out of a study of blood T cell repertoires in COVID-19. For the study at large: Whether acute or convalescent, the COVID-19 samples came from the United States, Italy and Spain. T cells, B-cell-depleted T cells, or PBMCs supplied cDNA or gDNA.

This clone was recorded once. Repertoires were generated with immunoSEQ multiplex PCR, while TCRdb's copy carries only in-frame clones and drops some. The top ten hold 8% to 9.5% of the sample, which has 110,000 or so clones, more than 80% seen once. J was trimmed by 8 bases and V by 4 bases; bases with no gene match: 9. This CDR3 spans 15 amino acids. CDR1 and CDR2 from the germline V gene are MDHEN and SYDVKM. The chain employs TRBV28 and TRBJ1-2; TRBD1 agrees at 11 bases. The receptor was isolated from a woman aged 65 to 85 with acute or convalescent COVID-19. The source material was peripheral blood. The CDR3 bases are TGTGCCAGCAGTTCATCCGGGACAGGGGGTGGCGGCTACACCTTC. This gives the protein CASSSSGTGGGGYTF.